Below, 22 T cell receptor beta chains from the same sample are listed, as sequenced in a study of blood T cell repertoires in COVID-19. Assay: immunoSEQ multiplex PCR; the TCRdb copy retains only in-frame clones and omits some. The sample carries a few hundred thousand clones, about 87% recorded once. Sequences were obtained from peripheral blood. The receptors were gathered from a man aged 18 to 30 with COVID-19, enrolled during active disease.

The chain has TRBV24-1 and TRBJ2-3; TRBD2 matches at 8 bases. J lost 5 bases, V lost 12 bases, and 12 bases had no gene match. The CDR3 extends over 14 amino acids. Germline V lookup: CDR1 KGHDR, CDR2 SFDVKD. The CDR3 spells CAPGGQAAGDTQYF. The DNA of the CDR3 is TGTGCCCCGGGGGGGCAGGCGGCGGGAGATACGCAGTATTTT.

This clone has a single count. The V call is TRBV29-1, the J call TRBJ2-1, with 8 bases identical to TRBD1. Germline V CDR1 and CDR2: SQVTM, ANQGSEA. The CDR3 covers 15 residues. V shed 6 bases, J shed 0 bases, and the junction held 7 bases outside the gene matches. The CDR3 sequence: CSVPQGVSSYNEQFF. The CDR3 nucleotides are TGCAGCGTACCACAGGGGGTTAGCTCCTACAATGAGCAGTTCTTC.

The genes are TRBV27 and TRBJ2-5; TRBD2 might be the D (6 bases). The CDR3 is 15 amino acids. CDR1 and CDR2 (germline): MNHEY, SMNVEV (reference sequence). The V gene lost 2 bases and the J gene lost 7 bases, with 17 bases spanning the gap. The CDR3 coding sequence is TGTGCCAGCAGTTTAGGTATACTGGGGGGAGCGACCCAGTACTTC. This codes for CASSLGILGGATQYF.

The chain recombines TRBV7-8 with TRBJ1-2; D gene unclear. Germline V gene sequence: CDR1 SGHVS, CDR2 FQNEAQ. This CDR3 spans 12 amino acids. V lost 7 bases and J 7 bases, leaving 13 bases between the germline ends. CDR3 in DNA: TGTGCCAGCAACCGACTTGAGGGTGGCTACACCTTC. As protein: CASNRLEGGYTF.

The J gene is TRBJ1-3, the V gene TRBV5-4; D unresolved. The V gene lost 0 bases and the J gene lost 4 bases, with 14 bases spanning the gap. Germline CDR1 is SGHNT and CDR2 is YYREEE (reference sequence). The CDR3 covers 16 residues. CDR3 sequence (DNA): TGTGCCAGCAGCTTGGAGGCGAGCGCCTCGGGAAACACCATATATTTT. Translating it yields CASSLEASASGNTIYF.

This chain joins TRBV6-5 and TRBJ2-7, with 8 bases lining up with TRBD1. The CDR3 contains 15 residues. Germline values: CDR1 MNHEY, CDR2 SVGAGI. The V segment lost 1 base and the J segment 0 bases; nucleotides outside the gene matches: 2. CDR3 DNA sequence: TGTGCCAGCAGTTACTGGACAGGGCACTCCTACGAGCAGTACTTC. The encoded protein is CASSYWTGHSYEQYF.

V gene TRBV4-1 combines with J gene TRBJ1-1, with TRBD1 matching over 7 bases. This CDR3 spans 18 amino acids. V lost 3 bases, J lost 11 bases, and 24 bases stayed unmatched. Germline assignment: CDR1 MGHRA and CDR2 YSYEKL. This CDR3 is CASSQGLLSRQGGRRAFF. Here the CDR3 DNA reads TGCGCCAGCAGCCAGGGATTGTTGTCCCGACAGGGAGGACGTCGCGCTTTCTTT.

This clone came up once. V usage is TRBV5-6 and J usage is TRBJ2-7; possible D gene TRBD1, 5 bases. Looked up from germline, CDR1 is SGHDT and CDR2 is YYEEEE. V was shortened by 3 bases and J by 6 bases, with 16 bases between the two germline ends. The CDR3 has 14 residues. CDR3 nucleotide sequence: TGTGCCAGCAGCTCAGGGATGGGATACGGCGAGCAGTACTTC. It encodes CASSSGMGYGEQYF.

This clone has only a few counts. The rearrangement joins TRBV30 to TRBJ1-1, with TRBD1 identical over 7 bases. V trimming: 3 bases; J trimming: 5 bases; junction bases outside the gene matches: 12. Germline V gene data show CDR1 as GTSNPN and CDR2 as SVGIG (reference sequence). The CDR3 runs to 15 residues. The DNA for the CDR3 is TGTGCCTGGAGGACCTGGGACAGCCTGGGGACTGAAGCTTTCTTT. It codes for CAWRTWDSLGTEAFF.

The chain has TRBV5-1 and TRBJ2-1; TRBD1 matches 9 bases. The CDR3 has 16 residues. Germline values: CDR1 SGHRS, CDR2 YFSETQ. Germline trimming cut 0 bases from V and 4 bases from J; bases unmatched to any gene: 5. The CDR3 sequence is CASSLEGQGAYNEQFF. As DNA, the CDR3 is TGCGCCAGCAGCTTGGAGGGACAGGGCGCATACAATGAGCAGTTCTTC. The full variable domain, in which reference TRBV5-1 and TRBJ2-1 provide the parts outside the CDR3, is KAGVTQTPRYLIKTRGQQVTLSCSPISGHRSVSWYQQTPGQGLQFLFEYFSETQRNKGNFPGRFSGRQFSNSRSEMNVSTLELGDSALYLCASSLEGQGAYNEQFFGPGTRLTVL.

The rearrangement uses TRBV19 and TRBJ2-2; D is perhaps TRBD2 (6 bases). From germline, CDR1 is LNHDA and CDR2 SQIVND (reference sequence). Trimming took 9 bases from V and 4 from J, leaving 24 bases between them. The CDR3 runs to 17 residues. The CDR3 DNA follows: TGTGCCAGCGGAGGGGAACTTAATACAGTAATCACCGGGGAGCTGTTTTTT. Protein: CASGGELNTVITGELFF.

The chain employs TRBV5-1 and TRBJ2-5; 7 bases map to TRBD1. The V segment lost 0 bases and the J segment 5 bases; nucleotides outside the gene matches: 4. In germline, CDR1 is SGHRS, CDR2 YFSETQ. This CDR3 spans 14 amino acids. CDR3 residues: CASSLEGGTETQYF. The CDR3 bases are TGCGCCAGCAGCTTGGAAGGGGGCACCGAGACCCAGTACTTC.

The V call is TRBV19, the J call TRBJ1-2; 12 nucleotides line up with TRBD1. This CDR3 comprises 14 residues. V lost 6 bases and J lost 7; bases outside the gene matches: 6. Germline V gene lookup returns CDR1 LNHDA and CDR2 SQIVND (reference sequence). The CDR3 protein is CASSKGQGALGYTF. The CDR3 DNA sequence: TGTGCCAGTAGCAAGGGACAGGGGGCTCTTGGCTACACCTTC.

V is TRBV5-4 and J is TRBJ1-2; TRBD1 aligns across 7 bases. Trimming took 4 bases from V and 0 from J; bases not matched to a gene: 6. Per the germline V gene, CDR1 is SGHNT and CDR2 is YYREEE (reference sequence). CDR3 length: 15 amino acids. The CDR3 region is CASSDQGGANYGYTF. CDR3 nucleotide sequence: TGTGCCAGCAGCGACCAGGGGGGAGCTAACTATGGCTACACCTTC. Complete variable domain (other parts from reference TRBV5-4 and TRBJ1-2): ETGVTQSPTHLIKTRGQQVTLRCSSQSGHNTVSWYQQALGQGPQFIFQYYREEENGRGNFPPRFSGLQFPNYSSELNVNALELDDSALYLCASSDQGGANYGYTFGSGTRLTVV.

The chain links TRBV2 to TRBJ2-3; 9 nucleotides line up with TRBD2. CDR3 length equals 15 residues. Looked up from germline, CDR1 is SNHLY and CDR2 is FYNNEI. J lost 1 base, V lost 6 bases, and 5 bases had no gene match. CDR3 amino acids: CASSLERGGTDTQYF. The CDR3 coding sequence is TGTGCCAGCAGCCTAGAGCGGGGGGGCACAGATACGCAGTATTTT.

CDR3 nucleotides: TGTGCCAGCTCACCATCGGCGGGCTATAGCACAGATACGCAGTATTTT. Residues: CASSPSAGYSTDTQYF. V gene TRBV18 combines with J gene TRBJ2-3, with D possibly being TRBD2 (5 bases). The CDR3 sequence is 16 residues long. CDR1 and CDR2 from the germline V gene are KGHSH and LQKENI. V gave up 2 bases and J gave up 0 bases, with 12 bases separating them.

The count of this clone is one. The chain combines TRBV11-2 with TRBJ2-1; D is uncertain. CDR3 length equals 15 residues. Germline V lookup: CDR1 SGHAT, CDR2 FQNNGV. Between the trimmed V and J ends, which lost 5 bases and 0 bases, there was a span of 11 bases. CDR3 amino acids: CASSARLYSYNEQFF. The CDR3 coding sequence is TGTGCCAGCAGCGCAAGACTGTACTCCTACAATGAGCAGTTCTTC. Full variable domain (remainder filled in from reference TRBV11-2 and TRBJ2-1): EAGVAQSPRYKIIEKRQSVAFWCNPISGHATLYWYQQILGQGPKLLIQFQNNGVVDDSQLPKDRFSAERLKGVDSTLKIQPAKLEDSAVYLCASSARLYSYNEQFFGPGTRLTVL.

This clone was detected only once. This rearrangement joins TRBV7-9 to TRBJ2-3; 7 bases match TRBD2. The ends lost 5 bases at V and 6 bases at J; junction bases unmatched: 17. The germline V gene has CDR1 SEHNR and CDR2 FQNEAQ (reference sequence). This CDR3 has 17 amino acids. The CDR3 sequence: CASSPGGSGRAGDTQYF. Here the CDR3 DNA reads TGTGCCAGCAGCCCCGGGGGTAGCGGGCGAGCGGGGGATACGCAGTATTTT.

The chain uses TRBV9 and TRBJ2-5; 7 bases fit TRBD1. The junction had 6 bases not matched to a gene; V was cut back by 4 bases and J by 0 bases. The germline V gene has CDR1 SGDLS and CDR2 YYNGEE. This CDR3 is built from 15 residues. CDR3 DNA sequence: TGTGCCAGCAGCAAAAAAGGGACAGACCAAGAGACCCAGTACTTC. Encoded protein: CASSKKGTDQETQYF.

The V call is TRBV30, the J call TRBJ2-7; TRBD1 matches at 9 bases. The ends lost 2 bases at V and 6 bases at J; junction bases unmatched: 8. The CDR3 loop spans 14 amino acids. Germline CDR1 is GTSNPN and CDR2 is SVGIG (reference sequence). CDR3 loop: CAWSIGTGSREQYF. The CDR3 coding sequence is TGTGCCTGGAGTATCGGGACAGGGTCGCGCGAGCAGTACTTC.

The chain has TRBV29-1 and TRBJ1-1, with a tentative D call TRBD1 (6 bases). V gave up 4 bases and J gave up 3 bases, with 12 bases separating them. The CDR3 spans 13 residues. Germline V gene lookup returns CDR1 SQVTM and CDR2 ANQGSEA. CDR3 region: CSVGTALYTEAFF. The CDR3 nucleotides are TGCAGCGTTGGGACAGCTTTGTACACTGAAGCTTTCTTT.

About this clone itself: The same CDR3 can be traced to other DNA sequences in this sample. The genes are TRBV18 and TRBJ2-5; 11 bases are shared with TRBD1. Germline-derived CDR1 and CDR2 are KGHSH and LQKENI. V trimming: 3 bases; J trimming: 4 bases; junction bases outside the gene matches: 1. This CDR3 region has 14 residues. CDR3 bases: TGTGCCAGCTCACCCGGGACAGGGGGAGAGACCCAGTACTTC. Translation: CASSPGTGGETQYF. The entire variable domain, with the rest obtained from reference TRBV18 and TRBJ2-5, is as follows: NAGVMQNPRHLVRRRGQEARLRCSPMKGHSHVYWYRQLPEEGLKFMVYLQKENIIDESGMPKERFSAEFPKEGPSILRIQQVVRGDSAAYFCASSPGTGGETQYFGPGTRLLVL.